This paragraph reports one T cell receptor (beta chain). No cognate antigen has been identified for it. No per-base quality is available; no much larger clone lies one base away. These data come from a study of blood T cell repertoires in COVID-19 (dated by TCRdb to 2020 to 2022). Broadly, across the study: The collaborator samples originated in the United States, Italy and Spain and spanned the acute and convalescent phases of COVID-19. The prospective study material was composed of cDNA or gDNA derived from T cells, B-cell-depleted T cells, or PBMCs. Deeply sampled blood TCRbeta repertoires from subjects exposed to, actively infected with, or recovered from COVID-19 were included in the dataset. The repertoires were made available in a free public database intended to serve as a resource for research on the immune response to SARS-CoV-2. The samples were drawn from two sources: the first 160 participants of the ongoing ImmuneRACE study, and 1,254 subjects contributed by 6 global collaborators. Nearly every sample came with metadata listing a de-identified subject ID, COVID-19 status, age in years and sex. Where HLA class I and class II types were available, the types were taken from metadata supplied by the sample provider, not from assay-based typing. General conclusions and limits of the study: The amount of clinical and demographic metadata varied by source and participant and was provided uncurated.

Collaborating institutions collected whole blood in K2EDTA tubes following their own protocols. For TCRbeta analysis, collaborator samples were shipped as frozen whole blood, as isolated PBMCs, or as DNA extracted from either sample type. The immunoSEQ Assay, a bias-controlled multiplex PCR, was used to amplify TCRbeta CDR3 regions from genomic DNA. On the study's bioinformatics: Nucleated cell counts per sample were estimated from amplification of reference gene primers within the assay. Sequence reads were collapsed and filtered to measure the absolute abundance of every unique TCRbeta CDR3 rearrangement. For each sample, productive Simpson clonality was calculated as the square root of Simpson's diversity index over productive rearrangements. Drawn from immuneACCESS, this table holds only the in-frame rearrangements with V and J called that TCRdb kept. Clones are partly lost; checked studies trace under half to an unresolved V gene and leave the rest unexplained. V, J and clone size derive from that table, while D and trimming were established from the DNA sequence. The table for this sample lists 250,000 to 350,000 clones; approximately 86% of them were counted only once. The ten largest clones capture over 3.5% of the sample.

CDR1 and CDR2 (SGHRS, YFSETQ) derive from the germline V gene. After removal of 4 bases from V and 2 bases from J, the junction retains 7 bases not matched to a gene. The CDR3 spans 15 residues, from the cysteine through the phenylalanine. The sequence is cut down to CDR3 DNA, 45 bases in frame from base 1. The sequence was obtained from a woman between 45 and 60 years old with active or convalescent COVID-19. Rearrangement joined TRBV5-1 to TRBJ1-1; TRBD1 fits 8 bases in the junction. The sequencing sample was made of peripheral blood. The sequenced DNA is TGCGCCAGCAGCCCAGGACAGGGTGTCAACACTGAAGCTTTCTTT. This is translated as CASSPGQGVNTEAFF.